This T cell receptor (beta chain) was identified during a study of blood T cell repertoires in COVID-19 (dated by TCRdb to about 2020). In terms of the full investigation: Collaborator samples came from the United States, Italy and Spain and covered acute and convalescent phases of COVID-19. A freely available public database, intended as a resource for researchers studying the immune response to SARS-CoV-2, is where the repertoires were released. Where HLA class I and class II types were available, the types were taken from metadata supplied by the sample provider, not from assay-based typing. The prospective study material was composed of cDNA or gDNA derived from T cells, B-cell-depleted T cells, or PBMCs. The samples were drawn from two sources: the first 160 participants of the ongoing ImmuneRACE study, and 1,000 to 1,500 subjects contributed by 6 global collaborators. The sample metadata nearly always contained a de-identified subject ID, COVID-19 status, age in years and sex. The dataset comprised deeply sampled blood TCRbeta repertoires from subjects exposed to, actively infected with, or recovered from COVID-19.

The full study reports these points: How much clinical and demographic metadata was included differed by source and by participant, and the metadata was provided uncurated.

Enrolling through a virtual design, the prospective study's participants ranged in age from roughly 18 to 90 years and lived across about two dozen United States geographic areas. In the prospective study, participants were assigned to cohorts based on the clinical history participants reported in a screening survey and a study questionnaire. In the prospective study, mobile phlebotomists collected whole blood, serum and a nasopharyngeal or oropharyngeal swab from each participant. Prospective study participants could optionally give additional blood draws and questionnaires over an approximately 2-month period. Prospective study blood samples were shipped either frozen or at room temperature before DNA extraction. The CDR3 goes from the cysteine to the phenylalanine over 14 residues. Only the CDR3 part of the read is kept: 42 bases, read in frame from the first base. The germline V gene (reference sequence) yields LGHDT for CDR1 and YNNKEL for CDR2. The V and J ends are trimmed by 6 bases and 7 bases, leaving 13 bases between them.

Notes on this clone: Its antigen is still unknown. No base quality information exists; no much larger clone differs at one position.

The immunoSEQ Assay, a bias-controlled multiplex PCR, was used to amplify TCRbeta CDR3 regions from genomic DNA. The original pipeline was this. Within the assay, amplification of reference gene primers was used to estimate how many nucleated cells each sample contained. To quantify the absolute abundance of each unique TCRbeta CDR3 rearrangement, sequence reads were collapsed and filtered. For each sample, productive Simpson clonality was calculated as the square root of Simpson's diversity index across productive rearrangements. This is the immuneACCESS table as TCRdb keeps it, with only in-frame sequences that have V and J called. A part of the clones is gone; compared with another copy, unresolved V genes explain less than half, and the rest is unexplained. The DNA gave D and trimming, while V, J and clone size come from that table. This sample comprises over 130,000 clones, just under 85% of them detected only once. 3% to 3.5% of the sample is held by the ten biggest clonotypes.

This clonotype was obtained from a woman between 50 and 59 years old with acute COVID-19. The receptor chain draws on TRBV3-1 (or the pseudogene TRBV3-2) and TRBJ1-6; TRBD1 could be the D gene, as 6 bases match. Sequenced sample: PBMCs or T cells enriched from blood (not recorded which). The CDR3: CASRRGQHNSPLHF. In nucleotide form, the sequence is TGTGCCAGCAGGAGAGGACAGCACAATTCACCCCTCCACTTT.